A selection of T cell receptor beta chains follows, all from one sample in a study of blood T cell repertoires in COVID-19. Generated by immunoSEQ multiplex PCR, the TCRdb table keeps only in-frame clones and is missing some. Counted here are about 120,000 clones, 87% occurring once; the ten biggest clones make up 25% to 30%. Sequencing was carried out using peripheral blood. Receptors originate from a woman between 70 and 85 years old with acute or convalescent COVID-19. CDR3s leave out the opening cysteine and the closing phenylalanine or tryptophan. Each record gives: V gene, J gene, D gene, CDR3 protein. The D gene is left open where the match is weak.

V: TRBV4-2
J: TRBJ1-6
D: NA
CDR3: ASSGLSYNSPLH

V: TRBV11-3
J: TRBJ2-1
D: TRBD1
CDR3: ASSPTGGNEQF

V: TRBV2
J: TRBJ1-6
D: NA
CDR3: ASRREVSYNSPLH

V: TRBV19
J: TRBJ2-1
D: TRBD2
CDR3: ASSSLGLAGRNEQF

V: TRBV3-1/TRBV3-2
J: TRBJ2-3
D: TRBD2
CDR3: ASSQRGGADTQY

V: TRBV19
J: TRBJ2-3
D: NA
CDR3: ASSISGEGADTQY

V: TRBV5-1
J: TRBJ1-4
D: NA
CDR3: ASSLGGRYEKLF

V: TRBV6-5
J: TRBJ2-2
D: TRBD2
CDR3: ASSNSGGASGELF

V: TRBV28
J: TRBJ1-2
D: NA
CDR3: ASSLPAFDSYGYT

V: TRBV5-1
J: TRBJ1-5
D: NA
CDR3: ASPNHSRGHHSNQPQH

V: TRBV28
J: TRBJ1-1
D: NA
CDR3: ASSLTEIEAF

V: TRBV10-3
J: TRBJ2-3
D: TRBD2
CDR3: AISESTSGVTDTQY

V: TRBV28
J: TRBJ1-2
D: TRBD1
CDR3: ASSPGGLRGYT

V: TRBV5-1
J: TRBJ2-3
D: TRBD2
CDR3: ASRSGGSTDTQY

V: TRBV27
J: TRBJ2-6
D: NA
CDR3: ASRGGGANVLT

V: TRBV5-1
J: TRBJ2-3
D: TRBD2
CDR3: ASSPGTNTDTQY

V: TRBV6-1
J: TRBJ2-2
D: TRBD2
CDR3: ASSDARGGRGNTGELF

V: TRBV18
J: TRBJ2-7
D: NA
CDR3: ASSPQTGEQY

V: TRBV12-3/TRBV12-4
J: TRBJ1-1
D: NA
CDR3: ASSPEVTEAF

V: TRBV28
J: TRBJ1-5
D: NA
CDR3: ASRVAERNQPQH

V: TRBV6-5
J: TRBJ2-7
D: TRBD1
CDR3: ASSYHNRPGGGEQY

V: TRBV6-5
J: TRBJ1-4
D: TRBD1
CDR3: ASSLGQGGEKLF

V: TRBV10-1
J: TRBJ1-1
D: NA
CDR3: ASSDGTEAF

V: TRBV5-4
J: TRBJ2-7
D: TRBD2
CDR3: ASNLAGEYEQY

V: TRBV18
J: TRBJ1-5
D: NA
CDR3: ASSPGSGFSNQPQH

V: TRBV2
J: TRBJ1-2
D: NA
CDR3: ASSGTTNYGYT

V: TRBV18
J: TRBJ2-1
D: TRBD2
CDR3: ASSPLASGGYNEQF

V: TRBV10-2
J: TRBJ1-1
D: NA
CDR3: ASSEREDRRAF

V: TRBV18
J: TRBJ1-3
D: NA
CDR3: ASSPKTAGNTIY

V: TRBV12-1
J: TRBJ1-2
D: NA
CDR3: ASTDCGQDQDKRFYGYT

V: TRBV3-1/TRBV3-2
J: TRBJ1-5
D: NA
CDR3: ASSQDRGGQPQH

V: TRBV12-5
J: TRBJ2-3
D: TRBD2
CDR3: ASGQSGGYPTDTQY

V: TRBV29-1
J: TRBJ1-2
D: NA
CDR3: LNERTAYGYT

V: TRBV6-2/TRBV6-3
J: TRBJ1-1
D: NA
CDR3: ASSYSTTKEAF

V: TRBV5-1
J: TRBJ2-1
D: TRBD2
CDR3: ASSPNLAGGYNEQF

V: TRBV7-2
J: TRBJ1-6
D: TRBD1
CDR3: ASSWTGVNSPLH

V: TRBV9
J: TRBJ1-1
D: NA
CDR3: ASSVVSPGETEAF

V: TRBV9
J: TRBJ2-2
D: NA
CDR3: ASSVDRLQGAGELF

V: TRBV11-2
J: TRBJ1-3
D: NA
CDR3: ASSLDKTRGQL

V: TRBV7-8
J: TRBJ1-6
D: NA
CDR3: ASSRDLSGAPLH

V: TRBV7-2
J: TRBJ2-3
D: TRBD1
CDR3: ASSLRSDRGLADTQY

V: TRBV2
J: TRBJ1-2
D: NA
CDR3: ASSEGFGYGYT